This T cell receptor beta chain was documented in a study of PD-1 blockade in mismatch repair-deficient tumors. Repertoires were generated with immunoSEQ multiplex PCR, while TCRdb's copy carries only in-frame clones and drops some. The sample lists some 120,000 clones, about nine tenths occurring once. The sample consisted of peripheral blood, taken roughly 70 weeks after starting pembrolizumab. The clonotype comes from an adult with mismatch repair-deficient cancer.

The CDR3 bases are TGTGCCAGCAGCTTAGAACTAGCGGGATTCTCCTACGAGCAGTACTTC. Translated: CASSLELAGFSYEQYF. The chain has TRBV7-2 and TRBJ2-7; 10 nucleotides align to TRBD2. The CDR3 contains 16 residues. With V trimmed by 1 base and J by 0 bases, 3 bases remained unmatched. Germline V CDR1 and CDR2: SGHTA, FQGNSA.